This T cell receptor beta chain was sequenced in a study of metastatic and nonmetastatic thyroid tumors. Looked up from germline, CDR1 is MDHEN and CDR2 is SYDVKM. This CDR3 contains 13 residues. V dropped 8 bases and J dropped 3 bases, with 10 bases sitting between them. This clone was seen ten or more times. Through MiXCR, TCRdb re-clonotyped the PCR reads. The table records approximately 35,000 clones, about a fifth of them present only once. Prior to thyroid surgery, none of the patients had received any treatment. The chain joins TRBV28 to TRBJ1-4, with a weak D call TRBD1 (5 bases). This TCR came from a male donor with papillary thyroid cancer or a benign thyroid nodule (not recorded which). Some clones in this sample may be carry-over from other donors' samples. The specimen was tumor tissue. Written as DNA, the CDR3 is TGTGCCAGCTACGGCAGGGCTAATGAAAAACTGTTTTTT. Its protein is CASYGRANEKLFF.